This T cell receptor (beta chain) is from a study of early T cells in non-severe SARS-CoV-2 infection. Study summary: Chains were unpaired, as sequencing was done on bulk RNA from unsorted whole blood. Findings of the study overall: Matching against VDJdb likely underestimated virus-specific expansions, favoring anti-spike CD8.

Individual cDNA molecules carried attached unique molecular identifiers. TCRdb itself ran the 5' RACE reads through MiXCR, one entry per CDR3 protein. In the table there are some 40,000 distinct CDR3 sequences, 7.5% to 9% of which are singletons. In this sample, this clonotype turned up many times. Its target is unknown. Germline V lookup: CDR1 MNHNS, CDR2 SASEGT. This CDR3 has 14 amino acids. V was shortened by 6 bases and J by 2 bases, with 10 bases between the two germline ends. The chain recombines TRBV6-1 with TRBJ2-2; D remains unclear. Here the sequenced sample was whole blood, taken at baseline. The source of this sequence is an adult who was a healthcare worker with PCR-confirmed SARS-CoV-2 infection or an uninfected control (not recorded which). The CDR3 sequence: CASRINLNTGELFF. In DNA form, the CDR3 reads TGTGCCAGCAGGATTAACCTCAACACCGGGGAGCTGTTTTTT.